The 29 T cell receptor beta chains in this list originate from one sample, sequenced in a study of a mutant IDH1 vaccine in newly diagnosed glioma. Only in-frame clones appear in the TCRdb table, and some are missing; sequencing was by immunoSEQ multiplex PCR. Here the sample spans about 67,000 clones, about 83% being singletons. Specified time point: baseline, week 1 (first vaccination visit). The treatment is: pre-vaccination baseline after standard-of-care therapy. Sequenced material: peripheral blood mononuclear cells (PBMCs), taken from a glioma patient treated with radiotherapy, temozolomide or both. The receptors shown here come from a woman in her late teens or twenties with glioma. Some clones in this sample may be carry-over from other donors' samples.

The CDR3 DNA reads as TGTGGGGGCGGGAGCACAGATACGCAGTATTTT. This codes for CGGGSTDTQYF. V and J are TRBV30 and TRBJ2-3, with D perhaps matching TRBD1 or TRBD2 (5 bases each). This CDR3 spans 11 amino acids. In germline, CDR1 is GTSNPN, CDR2 SVGIG (reference sequence).

This clone has only one observation. Other DNA sequences within the sample encode an identical CDR3. This sequence joins TRBV4-2 and TRBJ2-3, with D tentatively TRBD1 or TRBD2 (5 bases each). Germline CDR1 and CDR2: LGHNA and YNFKEQ. V was trimmed by 5 bases and J by 2 bases, leaving 8 bases between them. The CDR3 extends over 13 amino acids. The CDR3 DNA reads as TGTGCCAGCAGCGGGGGACCCACAGATACGCAGTATTTT. This gives the protein CASSGGPTDTQYF.

This chain uses TRBV5-4 with TRBJ1-1, with D uncertain. There are 12 residues in the CDR3. Germline values: CDR1 SGHNT, CDR2 YYREEE (reference sequence). Trimming removed 0 bases at V and 4 bases at J, with 4 bases between. DNA of the CDR3: TGTGCCAGCAGCTTGGACGGCACTGAAGCTTTCTTT. It encodes CASSLDGTEAFF.

This chain links TRBV30 with TRBJ2-7, with D maybe TRBD2 (5 bases). Trimming cost V 1 base and J 2 bases, with 15 bases left between them. Germline V gene data show CDR1 as GTSNPN and CDR2 as SVGIG (reference sequence). The CDR3 is made up of 15 amino acids. CDR3 region: CAWSDGVVWAYEQYF. CDR3 DNA: TGTGCCTGGAGTGACGGGGTAGTTTGGGCCTACGAGCAGTACTTC.

This chain connects TRBV21-1 to TRBJ1-2. TRBV21-1 is a documented pseudogene. The CDR3 is made up of 10 amino acids. The CDR3: CATCPYGYTF. The CDR3 DNA is TGTGCCACCTGTCCGTATGGCTACACCTTC.

The rearrangement joins TRBV10-3 to TRBJ1-4; no clear D. Germline-derived CDR1 and CDR2 are ENHRY and SYGVKD. CDR3 size: 14 residues. V lost 0 bases to trimming and J lost 8 bases, with 10 bases between them. The chain's CDR3 is CAISESAWGEKLFF. CDR3 in DNA: TGTGCCATCAGTGAGTCGGCATGGGGAGAAAAACTGTTTTTT.

The chain links TRBV6-5 to TRBJ1-1; D remains ambiguous. CDR1 MNHEY and CDR2 SVGAGI come from the germline V gene. The CDR3 covers 11 residues. Trimming cost V 8 bases and J 4 bases, with 8 bases left between them. CDR3 nucleotides: TGTGCCAGCTTCCGGCTCACTGAAGCTTTCTTT. Protein: CASFRLTEAFF.

The CDR3 is CASSNYRSNEKLFF. DNA for the CDR3: TGTGCCAGTAGTAACTACCGGAGTAATGAAAAACTGTTTTTT. The chain couples TRBV19 to TRBJ1-4; D remains unclear. Deletions cut 4 bases from V and 4 bases from J, with 10 bases between. The CDR3 consists of 14 residues. Germline-derived CDR1 and CDR2 are LNHDA and SQIVND (reference sequence).

This chain uses TRBV18 with TRBJ2-7; TRBD1 is a possible D gene (6 bases). The V end lost 6 bases, the J end lost 1 base, and 22 bases lay between the germline ends. Germline V lookup: CDR1 KGHSH, CDR2 LQKENI. This CDR3 region has 17 residues. This CDR3 reads CASSLRRRQGYSYEQYF. DNA for the CDR3: TGTGCCAGCTCCCTCCGGCGGCGTCAGGGGTATTCCTACGAGCAGTACTTC.

The chain uses TRBV7-9 and TRBJ1-3; D not certain. In germline, CDR1 is SEHNR, CDR2 FQNEAQ (reference sequence). V gave up 4 bases and J gave up 7 bases, with 14 bases separating them. There are 14 residues in the CDR3. The CDR3 region has the DNA TGTGCCAGCAGCTGGCCAGTGGGAGGGAACACCATATATTTT. It codes for CASSWPVGGNTIYF.

This clone has only one observation. The chain uses TRBV5-4 and TRBJ1-2, with 9 bases aligning to TRBD1. The CDR3 has 14 amino acids. The trim removed 4 bases at V and 4 bases at J, leaving 5 bases unmatched. Germline V lookup: CDR1 SGHNT, CDR2 YYREEE (reference sequence). The CDR3 nucleotides read TGTGCCAGCAGCCGGGACAGGGCGGCCTATGGCTACACCTTC. Its protein product is CASSRDRAAYGYTF.

The gene calls are TRBV6-1 and TRBJ2-7, with D uncertain. The V and J ends lost 7 bases and 4 bases respectively, with 11 bases between them. Germline CDR1 and CDR2: MNHNS and SASEGT. The CDR3 consists of 12 residues. CDR3 region: CASTLWGYEQYF. CDR3 bases: TGTGCCAGCACCTTATGGGGTTACGAGCAGTACTTC.

The V call is TRBV27, the J call TRBJ2-7; weak D call: TRBD2 (5 bases). Trimming pared 3 bases from V and 3 bases from J, leaving 18 bases between. Germline assignment: CDR1 MNHEY and CDR2 SMNVEV (reference sequence). The CDR3 covers 16 residues. DNA of the CDR3: TGTGCCAGCAGTTTCACCCCCTCCGGACGGGGCTACGAGCAGTACTTC. Amino acid sequence: CASSFTPSGRGYEQYF.

This clone was seen once. The CDR3 is CASSVAISYEQYF. CDR3 sequence (DNA): TGTGCCAGCAGCGTAGCGATATCCTACGAGCAGTACTTC. The rearrangement uses TRBV9 and TRBJ2-7, with no clear D. The CDR3 runs to 13 residues. Germline V CDR1 and CDR2: SGDLS, YYNGEE. Deletions cut 0 bases from V and 1 base from J, with 5 bases between.

The chain has TRBV5-8 and TRBJ2-2; either TRBD1 or TRBD2 may fit D (5 bases each). Germline V gene data show CDR1 as SGHTS and CDR2 as YDEGEE. V gave up 6 bases and J gave up 5 bases, with 23 bases separating them. This CDR3 is 17 amino acids long. The CDR3 protein is CASTKHRDRLRTGELFF. In DNA, the CDR3 is TGTGCCAGCACCAAACACCGGGACCGGCTGAGGACCGGGGAGCTGTTTTTT. Full variable domain (remainder filled in from reference TRBV5-8 and TRBJ2-2): EAGVTQSPTHLIKTRGQQATLRCSPISGHTSVYWYQQALGLGLQFLLWYDEGEERNRGNFPPRFSGRQFPNYSSELNVNALELEDSALYLCASTKHRDRLRTGELFFGEGSRLTVL.

The chain has TRBV5-6 and TRBJ2-1, with D unclear. V lost 2 bases, J lost 9 bases, and 9 bases lay in between. The CDR3 sequence is 12 residues long. Germline-derived CDR1 and CDR2 are SGHDT and YYEEEE. This CDR3 reads CASSFGFFEQFF. Written as DNA, the CDR3 is TGTGCCAGCAGCTTTGGTTTTTTTGAGCAGTTCTTC.

The chain combines TRBV29-1 with TRBJ1-1, with D hard to call. CDR3 length: 10 residues. Per germline, CDR1 SQVTM and CDR2 ANQGSEA. V was trimmed by 4 bases and J by 7 bases, leaving 7 bases between them. CDR3 residues: CSVVQGEAFF. For the CDR3, the DNA is TGCAGCGTTGTGCAAGGTGAAGCTTTCTTT.

V usage is TRBV21-1 and J usage is TRBJ1-1. TRBV21-1 is noted as a pseudogene. CDR3 length equals 12 residues. The CDR3 DNA is TGTGCCAGCCGGGTCCTGACGGGAGTTGCTTTCTTT. This codes for CASRVLTGVAFF.

V usage is TRBV18 and J usage is TRBJ1-2, with D perhaps matching TRBD1 (6 bases). The V gene lost 1 base and the J gene lost 13 bases, with 16 bases spanning the gap. This CDR3 is built from 13 residues. Germline loops: CDR1 KGHSH, CDR2 LQKENI. The CDR3 nucleotides read TGTGCCAGCTCACCACTACAGGGAGAGGGGCGCACCTTC. Amino acids: CASSPLQGEGRTF.

Only a few counts were recorded for this clone. This chain uses TRBV28 with TRBJ1-1; 10 positions agree with TRBD1. V lost 6 bases, J lost 2 bases, and 6 bases stayed unmatched. The CDR3 has 15 residues. Germline V lookup: CDR1 MDHEN, CDR2 SYDVKM. CDR3 DNA: TGTGCCAGCAGACGGGACAGGGGACACAACACTGAAGCTTTCTTT. Its translation: CASRRDRGHNTEAFF.

The V gene is TRBV5-1, the J gene TRBJ1-1, with 8 bases identical to TRBD1. The CDR3 runs 14 residues. Germline CDR1 SGHRS, CDR2 YFSETQ. The trim removed 4 bases at V and 1 base at J, leaving 3 bases unmatched. The CDR3 DNA is TGCGCCAGCAGCCCGACAGGGGAGAACACTGAAGCTTTCTTT. This translates into CASSPTGENTEAFF.

The chain carries TRBV2 and TRBJ1-4; D might be TRBD1 (5 bases). V was trimmed by 2 bases and J by 4 bases, leaving 11 bases between them. The V gene's germline CDR1 is SNHLY and CDR2 FYNNEI. The CDR3 has 15 amino acids. CDR3 region: CASSEYGGSNEKLFF. The CDR3 nucleotides are TGTGCCAGCAGTGAATATGGGGGGAGTAATGAAAAACTGTTTTTT. The full variable domain, completed using reference TRBV2 and TRBJ1-4, is EPEVTQTPSHQVTQMGQEVILRCVPISNHLYFYWYRQILGQKVEFLVSFYNNEISEKSEIFDDQFSVERPDGSNFTLKIRSTKLEDSAMYFCASSEYGGSNEKLFFGSGTQLSVL.

The gene calls are TRBV7-8 and TRBJ2-5, with D maybe TRBD2 (6 bases). The CDR3 contains 17 residues. Germline values: CDR1 SGHVS, CDR2 FQNEAQ. V was pared by 4 bases and J by 2 bases, with 20 bases between. Written as DNA, the CDR3 is TGTGCCAGCAGCTCCTCTAATTTTCGCGGGATGCAAGAGACCCAGTACTTC. It is translated as CASSSSNFRGMQETQYF.

For the CDR3, the DNA is TGTGCCAGCAGTGAAGCGCTGGCAGGGACCTCCTACGAGCAGTACTTC. This codes for CASSEALAGTSYEQYF. This chain uses TRBV6-1 with TRBJ2-7; either TRBD1 or TRBD2 may supply D (5 bases each). Trimming stripped 0 bases from V and 0 bases from J, with 12 bases between. Germline V gene sequence: CDR1 MNHNS, CDR2 SASEGT. This CDR3 is 16 amino acids long.

The chain is built from TRBV2 and TRBJ1-5; TRBD1 aligns across 7 bases. CDR1 is SNHLY and CDR2 is FYNNEI in the germline V gene. CDR3 length: 14 amino acids. Losses at the gene ends were 6 bases for V and 4 bases for J; bases not matched to a gene: 6. CDR3 loop: CASSLGQPNQPQHF. The CDR3 DNA sequence: TGTGCCAGCAGCCTGGGACAGCCTAATCAGCCCCAGCATTTT.

Only a few counts were recorded for this clone. The gene calls are TRBV4-1 and TRBJ1-1; D is perhaps TRBD1 (6 bases). V was cut by 2 bases and J by 4 bases, with 17 bases left in between. CDR1 MGHRA and CDR2 YSYEKL come from the germline V gene. The CDR3 consists of 16 residues. The CDR3: CASSQPTQGLGTEAFF. The CDR3 DNA is TGCGCCAGCAGCCAACCGACCCAGGGGTTGGGCACTGAAGCTTTCTTT.

In its sample, this clone was seen once. CDR3 residues: CASSERGGRDSPLHF. DNA for the CDR3: TGTGCCAGCAGTGAACGCGGGGGTAGGGATTCACCCCTCCACTTT. The rearrangement links TRBV6-1 to TRBJ1-6; a possible D gene is TRBD1 (5 bases). Germline CDR1 and CDR2: MNHNS and SASEGT. CDR3 length equals 15 residues. Between the trimmed V and J ends, which lost 2 bases and 8 bases, there was a span of 13 bases.

This chain joins TRBV4-3 and TRBJ2-5, with D possibly being TRBD1 (5 bases). Germline V gene data show CDR1 as LGHNA and CDR2 as YSLEER. The CDR3 is 15 amino acids. V was cut by 2 bases and J by 2 bases, with 12 bases left in between. The CDR3 DNA sequence: TGCGCCAGCAGCCAAACAGGAAACTTACAAGAGACCCAGTACTTC. Protein sequence: CASSQTGNLQETQYF.

This sequence joins TRBV5-1 and TRBJ2-5; 13 bases agree with TRBD2. CDR3 length equals 16 residues. Per the germline V gene, CDR1 is SGHRS and CDR2 is YFSETQ. With 3 bases clipped from V and 2 bases from J, the junction kept 4 bases outside the gene matches. CDR3 in DNA: TGCGCCAGCAGCTGGGGACTAGCGGGGAGGCAAGAGACCCAGTACTTC. It translates to CASSWGLAGRQETQYF.